This record covers a single TCR beta chain. This clonotype was detected many times. The clone's antigen remains unknown. Base qualities are not recorded, but no much larger clone differs from it by a single base. Libraries came from multiplex PCR. Sequencing was carried out with an Illumina HiSeq 4000. iRepertoire HTBI primers and Arm-PCR amplification of CDR3 regions were used to construct TCR beta libraries. Before sequencing, the PCR products underwent gel purification. The authors processed their data as follows. Across samples, roughly 60 TRBV and 13 to 15 TRBJ segments were identified and used for gene usage analysis of CDR3 amino acid clonotypes. COPE and FqMerger were used to merge the filtered high-quality paired reads into contigs. BLAST was used to align contigs to IMGT TRBV, TRBD and TRBJ reference genes, with CDR3 defined following IMGT. Highly expanded clones were defined as clonotypes with a frequency above 0.1%. Shannon entropy was used to measure repertoire diversity, and the Gini coefficient was used to measure V-J evenness. A clonotype found in more than one individual was treated as public. Using fastp at Q25 and MiXCR, TCRdb reprocessed the public reads and kept productive beta chains. Every entry covers one CDR3 protein and lists the most common genes and DNA from its rows. TCRdb's processing, not the authors' own work, is the source of the V and J calls. The sample table holds about 530,000 distinct CDR3 sequences, of which about 16% were seen once. The ten largest clonotypes hold around 25% of the sample.

The data belong to a study of regulatory T cells in long-lasting Graves disease (dated by TCRdb to about 2021). About the investigation overall: Patients with newly diagnosed Graves' disease had been on antithyroid drugs for under 3 months. Persistent Graves' disease patients were compared with newly diagnosed Graves' disease patients by peripheral blood TCR sequencing and RNA sequencing. The study was registered as a clinical trial and conducted in China. A total of around 35 samples were covered by TCR sequencing, comprising some 13 persistent and around 20 newly diagnosed Graves' disease patients. The investigation overall reported the following: More public clonotypes were shared among persistent patients (approximately 3,000) than among newly diagnosed patients (966). Preferential use of TRBV28, TRBJ1-2 and TRBJ2-5 was observed in persistent disease, whereas TRBV20-1 and TRBJ2-1 were favored in newly diagnosed disease. Peripheral blood alone was examined, since thyroid tissue, which constituted the primary lesion, could not be accessed. Only the TCR beta chain was sequenced and analyzed. Lower TCR Shannon entropy and fewer highly expanded clones were observed in persistent Graves' disease patients than in newly diagnosed patients, which suggested clonal expansion. The small sample size was acknowledged by the authors as a limitation that may reduce accuracy.

V lost 7 bases and J lost 17 bases, and the count of bases not matched to a germline gene is 8. The CDR3, cysteine through phenylalanine, is 11 amino acids long. Just CDR3 DNA is preserved here, 33 bases in frame from base 1. The time point label here, explained by the study, means: newly diagnosed GD, antithyroid drugs for less than 3 months. For both TCR sequencing and RNA sequencing, RNA was extracted from PBMCs using TRIzol. The diagnosis of Graves' disease followed American Thyroid Association guidelines. Patients were recruited from an endocrinology department in Xi'an, China. Each patient gave roughly 8.4 milliliters of peripheral blood, collected in an EDTA anticoagulant tube. Ficoll Paque Plus density gradient separation was used to isolate PBMCs, and no further T cell sorting was done. RNA quality was checked with an Agilent 2100 Bioanalyzer and agarose gel, and concentration with a NanoDrop 2000.

The same sample was also used in a study of T cells in Graves' hyperthyroidism and ophthalmopathy. The second investigation adds: Graves' hyperthyroidism was defined as stable when no progression to ophthalmopathy occurred over 18 months of follow-up. Hyperthyroidism patients were newly diagnosed, had a disease duration of under 2 months, and were aged 18 to 65 years. Exclusion was applied to patients with uncontrolled infections, other autoimmune diseases, pregnancy or lactation. Diagnoses were established on the basis of clinical symptoms, serum thyroxine and TRAb, thyroid ultrasound, and orbital computed tomography. The first round of RT-PCR for the TCR CDR3 was performed with the HTBI primer set and the Qiagen OneStep RT-PCR kit. Most expanded thyroid clonotypes (frequency above 0.001) were also detected in blood, a finding suggesting that blood repertoires may reflect thyroid immune responses. Ophthalmopathy was separated from stable hyperthyroidism by a 13 V-J signature model, with over 85% sensitivity and about 81% specificity obtained in cross-validation and 80%/75% obtained in testing. In validation, the model predicted progression to ophthalmopathy with approximately 71% sensitivity and 72.22% specificity, a median of 6.5 months before onset. A discovery cohort of roughly 96 patients, roughly 43 with Graves' ophthalmopathy and more than 55 with stable Graves' hyperthyroidism, was used to find distinguishing TCR V-J signatures. Prospective prediction of ophthalmopathy was tested in an independent validation cohort consisting of about 19 hyperthyroidism patients and some 16 patients who later progressed to ophthalmopathy. The approximately 97 discovery patients were randomly divided into training and test sets at a 7:3 ratio. In about six Graves' hyperthyroidism patients, the study also compared T-cell repertoires from thyroid tissue with T-cell repertoires from blood. After blood sampling, hyperthyroidism patients were treated with methimazole at a starting dose of 30 mg daily, and ophthalmopathy patients were treated with high-dose intravenous methylprednisolone. Libraries were constructed in a second round of multiplex PCR, after which size selection and purification were performed. Sequencing of the libraries was done on an Illumina HiSeq2000 using paired-end 100 bp reads. SOAPnuke was used to process the raw data, removing reads that contained adapters or uncalled bases, had a mean Phred below 15, or lacked an exact match to the constant primer or identifier. High-quality paired reads were merged using COPE v1.2.5, and each unique nucleotide sequence was defined as a clonotype. Clonotypes were aligned to IMGT TRBV, TRBD and TRBJ reference segments using MiTCR v1.1. The analysis was restricted to V-J combinations with a frequency above 0.0001, which together covered roughly 99% of the repertoires. The TCS score was defined as F50 (clonal expansion) divided by E x V (chaos), with BLOSUM62-based TCRdist calculated between CDR3 peptides within each V-J. Welch's t-statistics and random forest reduced some 510 V-J features to roughly 13, which were used in a naive Bayes classifier (R e1071). Sample size was not statistically predetermined, and investigators were not blinded to group allocation. The paper describes TCR Vbeta CDR3 sequencing of 135 peripheral blood samples, made up of about 41 ophthalmopathy patients, some 76 hyperthyroidism patients and 17 progressor patients.

Sequencing was performed on peripheral blood mononuclear cells (PBMCs), taken at new diagnosis, from a patient treated with antithyroid drugs. The chain uses TRBV12-3 or TRBV12-4 and TRBJ1-6; 7 of the junction bases match TRBD1. This TCR was sampled from a woman aged 40 to 65 with Graves disease. Donor details come from another sample of the same person, matched by shared clones. The CDR3 protein sequence reads: CASIMPQGVHF. The DNA reads TGTGCCAGCATCATGCCCCAGGGGGTCCACTTT.